This entry is about one TCR beta chain. Its matching antigen is unknown. This sample is part of a study of a mutant IDH1 vaccine in newly diagnosed glioma. Overall study context: Mean patient age was around 40 years; approximately 60% were male and approximately 40% female. Every participant had undergone radiotherapy, temozolomide, or both before, and most underwent both. Study outcomes and limitations: Shifts in the top peripheral T cell clonotypes seemed unrelated to pseudoprogression. The occurrence of vaccine-induced immune responses was seen in around 93% of patients.

Time point in this sample: baseline, week 1 (first vaccination visit). Stated treatment: pre-vaccination baseline after standard-of-care therapy. Libraries were prepared by immunoSEQ multiplex PCR; TCRdb keeps only in-frame clonotypes and omits some of them. The sample contains around 82,000 clones, approximately 80% of which appear only once. The CDR3 covers 12 residues. Trimming took 4 bases from V and 1 from J, leaving 8 bases between them. Per germline, CDR1 SQVTM and CDR2 ANQGSEA. This chain uses TRBV29-1 with TRBJ2-7; TRBD1 might be the D (5 bases). Here the sequenced sample was PBMCs, taken from a glioma patient treated with radiotherapy, temozolomide or both. This receptor was identified in a man aged 40-50 years with glioma. Some clones in this sample may be carry-over from other donors' samples. CDR3 loop: CSVVGASYEQYF. The CDR3 nucleotides are TGCAGCGTTGTAGGGGCTTCCTACGAGCAGTACTTC.